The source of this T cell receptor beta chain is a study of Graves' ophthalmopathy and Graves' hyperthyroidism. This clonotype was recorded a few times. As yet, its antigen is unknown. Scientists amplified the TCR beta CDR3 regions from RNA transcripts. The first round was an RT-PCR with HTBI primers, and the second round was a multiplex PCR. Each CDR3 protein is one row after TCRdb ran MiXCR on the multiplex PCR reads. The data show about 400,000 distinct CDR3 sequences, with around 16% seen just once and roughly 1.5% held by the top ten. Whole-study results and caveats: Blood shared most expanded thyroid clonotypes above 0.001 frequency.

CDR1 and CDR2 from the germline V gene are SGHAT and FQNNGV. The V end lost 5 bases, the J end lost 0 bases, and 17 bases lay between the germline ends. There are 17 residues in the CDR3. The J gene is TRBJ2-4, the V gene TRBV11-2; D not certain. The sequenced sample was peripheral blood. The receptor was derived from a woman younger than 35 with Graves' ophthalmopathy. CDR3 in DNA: TGTGCCAGCAGCCGCCCCCCCGGCGAATCAGCCAAAAACATTCAGTACTTC. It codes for CASSRPPGESAKNIQYF.